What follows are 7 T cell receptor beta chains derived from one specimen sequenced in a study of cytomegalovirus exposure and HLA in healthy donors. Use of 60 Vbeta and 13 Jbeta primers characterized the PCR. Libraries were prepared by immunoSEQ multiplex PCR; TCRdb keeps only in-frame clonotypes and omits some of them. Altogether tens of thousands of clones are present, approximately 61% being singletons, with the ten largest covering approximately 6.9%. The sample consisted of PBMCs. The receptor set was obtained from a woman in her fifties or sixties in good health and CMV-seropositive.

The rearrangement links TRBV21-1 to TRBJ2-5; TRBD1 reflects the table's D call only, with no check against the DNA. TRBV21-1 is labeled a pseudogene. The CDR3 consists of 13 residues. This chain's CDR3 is CASSKTEKETQYF. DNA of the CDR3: TGTGCCAGCAGCAAGACAGAAAAAGAGACCCAGTACTTC.

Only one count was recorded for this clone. CDR3 amino acids: CASTKPGQGTEAFF. For the CDR3, the DNA is TGTGCCAGCACCAAACCGGGACAGGGCACTGAAGCTTTCTTT. This sequence joins TRBV5-5 and TRBJ1-1, with 9 bases identical to TRBD1. The CDR3 is 14 residues long. Per germline, CDR1 SGHKS and CDR2 YYEKEE (reference sequence). J gave up 4 bases and V 6 bases, and 7 bases lay outside the gene matches.

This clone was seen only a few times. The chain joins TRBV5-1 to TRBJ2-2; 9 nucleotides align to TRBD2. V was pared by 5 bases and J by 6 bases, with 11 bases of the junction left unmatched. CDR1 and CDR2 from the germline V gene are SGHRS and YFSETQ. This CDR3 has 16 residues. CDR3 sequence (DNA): TGCGCCAGCAGTGCCCCCTGGCGGGGGGGCCCCGGGGAGCTGTTTTTT. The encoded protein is CASSAPWRGGPGELFF.

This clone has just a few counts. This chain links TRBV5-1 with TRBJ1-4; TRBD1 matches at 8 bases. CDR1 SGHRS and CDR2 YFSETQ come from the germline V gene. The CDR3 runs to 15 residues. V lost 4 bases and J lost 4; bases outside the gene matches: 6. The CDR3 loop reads CASSASTGVNEKLFF. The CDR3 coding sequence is TGCGCCAGCAGCGCCTCGACAGGGGTTAATGAAAAACTGTTTTTT.

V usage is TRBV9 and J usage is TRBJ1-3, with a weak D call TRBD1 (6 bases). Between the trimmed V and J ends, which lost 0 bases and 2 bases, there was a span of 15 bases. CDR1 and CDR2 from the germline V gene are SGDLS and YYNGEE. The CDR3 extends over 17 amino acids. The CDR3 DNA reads TGTGCCAGCAGCGTAGGACTACCACAGGGACCTGGAAACACCATATATTTT. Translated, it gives CASSVGLPQGPGNTIYF.

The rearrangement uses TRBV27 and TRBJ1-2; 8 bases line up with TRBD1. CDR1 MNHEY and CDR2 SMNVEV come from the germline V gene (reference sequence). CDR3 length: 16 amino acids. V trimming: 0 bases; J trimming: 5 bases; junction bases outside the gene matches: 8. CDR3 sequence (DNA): TGTGCCAGCAGTTTATCCCCTTTGGACAGGGTGTATGGCTACACCTTC. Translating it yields CASSLSPLDRVYGYTF.

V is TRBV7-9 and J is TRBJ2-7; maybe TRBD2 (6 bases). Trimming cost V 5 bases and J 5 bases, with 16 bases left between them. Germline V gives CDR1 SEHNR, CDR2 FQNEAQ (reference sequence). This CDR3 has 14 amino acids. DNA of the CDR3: TGTGCCAGCAGCCTCGTCGGGGGTGCGGACGAGCAGTACGTC. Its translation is CASSLVGGADEQYV.